The text below deals with one T cell receptor (beta chain). As to time point: pre-treatment sample, taken before nivolumab and TIL therapy. The libraries were made with immunoSEQ v3. The assay was immunoSEQ multiplex PCR, and TCRdb's table has in-frame clones only and misses some. The table has 15,000 to 20,000 clones, around 82% seen once. This specimen belongs to a study of TIL therapy for anti-PD-1-resistant metastatic lung cancer. In the study overall: Most patients had lung adenocarcinoma.

The CDR3 has 15 amino acids. V lost 6 bases, J lost 3 bases, and 16 bases lay in between. Per the germline V gene, CDR1 is MNHEY and CDR2 is SVGAGI. This TCR was sampled from a person aged 25 to 85 with non-small cell lung cancer. Sequences were derived from blood, sampled at baseline. The V and J genes are TRBV6-5 and TRBJ2-3, with D perhaps matching TRBD1 or TRBD2 (6 bases each). CDR3 region: CASSRGGKGTDTQYF. In nucleotides, the CDR3 is TGTGCCAGCAGCCGAGGGGGGAAGGGTACAGATACGCAGTATTTT.